Listed below are T cell receptor beta chains from one sample, sequenced in a study of vaccination effects on CD4 cells after COVID-19. These receptors have no identified antigens. Produced via immunoSEQ multiplex PCR; TCRdb's table is partial and in-frame only. This table has roughly 24,000 clones, roughly four fifths appearing once. The material sequenced was CD4+ T cells from PBMCs cultured with SARS-CoV-2 spike peptides, taken before COVID-19 vaccination. The origin of the receptors is a human donor who had a prior SARS-CoV-2 infection. CDR3s include the opening cysteine and the closing phenylalanine or tryptophan. The order of the fields is clone size, CDR3 length, V gene, J gene, D gene, CDR3 DNA, CDR3 protein. D genes are given only for firm matches. Clone sizes are given selectively: once, few, many, or a class where the clone is expanded.

clone size: once
CDR3 length: 15
V gene: TRBV7-9
J gene: TRBJ1-1
D gene: NA
CDR3 DNA: TGTGCCAGCAGCGCCTACATAGAGGGAAGGACTGAAGCTTTCTTT
CDR3 protein: CASSAYIEGRTEAFF

clone size: few
CDR3 length: 13
V gene: TRBV9
J gene: TRBJ2-2
D gene: NA
CDR3 DNA: TGTGCCAGCAGCGTAGACCTCACCGGGGAGCTGTTTTTT
CDR3 protein: CASSVDLTGELFF

clone size: NA
CDR3 length: 13
V gene: TRBV2
J gene: TRBJ1-2
D gene: NA
CDR3 DNA: TGTGCCAGCAGTTCGGACATCAACTATGGCTACACCTTC
CDR3 protein: CASSSDINYGYTF

clone size: NA
CDR3 length: 13
V gene: TRBV5-8
J gene: TRBJ2-7
D gene: NA
CDR3 DNA: TGTGCCAGCAGCTTATACAGGGTCTACGAGCAGTACTTC
CDR3 protein: CASSLYRVYEQYF

clone size: NA
CDR3 length: 14
V gene: TRBV12-5
J gene: TRBJ2-5
D gene: NA
CDR3 DNA: TGTGCTAGTGGTTTGGCCCCCGCTCAAGAGACCCAGTACTTC
CDR3 protein: CASGLAPAQETQYF

clone size: NA
CDR3 length: 13
V gene: TRBV6-5
J gene: TRBJ2-7
D gene: NA
CDR3 DNA: TGTGCCAGCACTATGTACGTCTCCTACGAGCAGTACTTC
CDR3 protein: CASTMYVSYEQYF

clone size: NA
CDR3 length: 16
V gene: TRBV6-6
J gene: TRBJ1-4
D gene: NA
CDR3 DNA: TGTGCCAGCAGTTACTCGTCGGCGAAGCCCAATGAAAAACTGTTTTTT
CDR3 protein: CASSYSSAKPNEKLFF

clone size: NA
CDR3 length: 15
V gene: TRBV11-3
J gene: TRBJ2-3
D gene: TRBD2
CDR3 DNA: TGTGCCAGCAGCGTAGCGGGAGGGGGTGCAGATACGCAGTATTTT
CDR3 protein: CASSVAGGGADTQYF

clone size: once
CDR3 length: 14
V gene: TRBV6-5
J gene: TRBJ1-1
D gene: NA
CDR3 DNA: TGTGCCAGCAGTTCGGTTAATGTGAACACTGAAGCTTTCTTT
CDR3 protein: CASSSVNVNTEAFF

clone size: NA
CDR3 length: 14
V gene: TRBV7-3
J gene: TRBJ2-5
D gene: NA
CDR3 DNA: TGTGCCAGCAGCTTGGGACCGACCCAAGAGACCCAGTACTTC
CDR3 protein: CASSLGPTQETQYF

clone size: NA
CDR3 length: 15
V gene: TRBV5-1
J gene: TRBJ1-6
D gene: NA
CDR3 DNA: TGCGCCAGCAGCTCGGCTAGCTCCTATAATTCACCCCTCCACTTT
CDR3 protein: CASSSASSYNSPLHF

clone size: NA
CDR3 length: 13
V gene: TRBV29-1
J gene: TRBJ2-1
D gene: TRBD1
CDR3 DNA: TGCAGCGGGGGACAGTTCCTCTACAATGAGCAGTTCTTC
CDR3 protein: CSGGQFLYNEQFF

clone size: NA
CDR3 length: 13
V gene: TRBV30
J gene: TRBJ2-2
D gene: NA
CDR3 DNA: TGTGCCTGGAGTGGGGGGGTCACCGGGGAGCTGTTTTTT
CDR3 protein: CAWSGGVTGELFF

clone size: NA
CDR3 length: 13
V gene: TRBV7-2
J gene: TRBJ1-3
D gene: NA
CDR3 DNA: TGTGCCAGCAGCTTTAACTCTGGAAACACCATATATTTT
CDR3 protein: CASSFNSGNTIYF

clone size: NA
CDR3 length: 16
V gene: TRBV3-1/TRBV3-2
J gene: TRBJ2-3
D gene: TRBD2
CDR3 DNA: TGTGCCAGCAGCCCTTTTAGCGGGGGAGACACAGATACGCAGTATTTT
CDR3 protein: CASSPFSGGDTDTQYF

clone size: few
CDR3 length: 16
V gene: TRBV5-4
J gene: TRBJ2-7
D gene: TRBD1
CDR3 DNA: TGTGCCAGCAGCTTAACCGGGACAGGGGGGTCCTACGAGCAGTACTTC
CDR3 protein: CASSLTGTGGSYEQYF

clone size: NA
CDR3 length: 12
V gene: TRBV5-1
J gene: TRBJ2-5
D gene: NA
CDR3 DNA: TGCGCCAGCAGCCAGGACCAAGAGACCCAGTACTTC
CDR3 protein: CASSQDQETQYF

clone size: NA
CDR3 length: 15
V gene: TRBV6-5
J gene: TRBJ1-6
D gene: NA
CDR3 DNA: TGTGCCAGCAGAAACGAGCCTTATAGGAATTCACCCCTCCACTTT
CDR3 protein: CASRNEPYRNSPLHF